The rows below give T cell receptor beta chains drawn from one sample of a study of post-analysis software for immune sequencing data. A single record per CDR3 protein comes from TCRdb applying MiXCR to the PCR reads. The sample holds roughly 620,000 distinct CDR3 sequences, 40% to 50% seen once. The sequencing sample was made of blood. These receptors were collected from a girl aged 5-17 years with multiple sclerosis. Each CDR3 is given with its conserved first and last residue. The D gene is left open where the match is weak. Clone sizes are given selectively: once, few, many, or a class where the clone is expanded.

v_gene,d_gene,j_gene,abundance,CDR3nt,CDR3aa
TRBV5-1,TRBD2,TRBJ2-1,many,TGCGCCAGCAGCTCCAGACTAGCGCTCAATGAGCAGTTCTTC,CASSSRLALNEQFF
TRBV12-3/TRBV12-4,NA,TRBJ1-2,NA,TGTGCCAGCAGCTGGGGAGCTAACTATGGCTACACCTTC,CASSWGANYGYTF
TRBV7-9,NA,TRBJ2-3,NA,TGTGCCAGCTCCTTTCTTCGAGGGCCTGGCACAGATACGCAGTATTTT,CASSFLRGPGTDTQYF
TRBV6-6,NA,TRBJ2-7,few,TGTGCCAGCAGCAACCGGGACTCAACCTACGAGCAGTACTTC,CASSNRDSTYEQYF
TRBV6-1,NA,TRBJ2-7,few,TGTGCCAGCAGCCGGGACCTACGCGGCGAGCAGTACTTC,CASSRDLRGEQYF
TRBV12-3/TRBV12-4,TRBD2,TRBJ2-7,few,TGTGCCAGCAGTGACGGGACTAGACGGTACTTC,CASSDGTRRYF
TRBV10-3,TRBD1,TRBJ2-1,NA,TGTGCCATCAGTGAAAGGGACAGGGGAATCAATGAGCAGTTCTTC,CAISERDRGINEQFF
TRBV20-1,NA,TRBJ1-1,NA,TGCAGTGCTAGTAACCAGGTGAACACTGAAGCTTTCTTT,CSASNQVNTEAFF
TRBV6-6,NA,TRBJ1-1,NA,TGTGCCAGCAGTCGCAATCCACTGGTGAACACTGAAGCTTTCTTT,CASSRNPLVNTEAFF
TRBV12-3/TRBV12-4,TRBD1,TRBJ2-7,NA,TGTGCCAGCAGTCATGGGACAGACTCCTTCTACGAGCAGTACTTC,CASSHGTDSFYEQYF
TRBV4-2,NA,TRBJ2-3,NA,TGTGCCAGCAGCCACCCTTTCCAAGGGGCCAACAGAATTAGCACAGATACGCAGTATTTT,CASSHPFQGANRISTDTQYF
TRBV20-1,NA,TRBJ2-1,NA,TGCAGTGTAACAGGACAGTTCGAGCAGTTCTTC,CSVTGQFEQFF
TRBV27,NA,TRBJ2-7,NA,TGTGCCAGCAGTTTTGGGGTAGGATACGAGCAGTACTTC,CASSFGVGYEQYF
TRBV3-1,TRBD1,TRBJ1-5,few,TGTGCCAGCAGCCCGGACAGGGATCAGCCCCAGCATTTT,CASSPDRDQPQHF
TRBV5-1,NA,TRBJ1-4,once,TGCGCCAGCAGCCCAGGACGGAATAATGAAAAACTGTTTTTT,CASSPGRNNEKLFF
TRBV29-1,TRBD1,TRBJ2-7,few,TGCAGCGTTGGGGGAGACAGGGTTTACGAGCAGTACTTC,CSVGGDRVYEQYF
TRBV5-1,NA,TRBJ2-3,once,TGCGCCAGCAGCCCGGGCGGGCTGGCGGGCACAGATACGCAGTATTTT,CASSPGGLAGTDTQYF
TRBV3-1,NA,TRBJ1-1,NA,TGTGCCAGCAGACAACAGGGATTACTTGAAGCTTTCTTT,CASRQQGLLEAFF